The rows below give T cell receptor beta chains drawn from one sample of a study of blood T cell repertoires in COVID-19. TCRdb keeps only in-frame clones here, not all; method: immunoSEQ multiplex PCR. The sample holds around 270,000 clones; more than 75% are singletons and the top ten take less than 3%. The sequenced material came from peripheral blood. These receptor sequences come from a woman aged 45-60 years with acute or convalescent COVID-19. Both conserved end residues are trimmed from each CDR3. Each record gives: J gene, CDR3 length, V gene, CDR3 protein.

j_call: TRBJ2-7
cdr3_length: 13
v_call: TRBV6-2/TRBV6-3
cdr3_aa: ASTPSGQGSREQY

j_call: TRBJ2-1
cdr3_length: 14
v_call: TRBV11-2
cdr3_aa: ASSLRGLAGDDEQF

j_call: TRBJ1-4
cdr3_length: 13
v_call: TRBV19
cdr3_aa: ASKRRGAGNEKLF

j_call: TRBJ2-1
cdr3_length: 15
v_call: TRBV5-1
cdr3_aa: ASSLAPVAGGANEQF

j_call: TRBJ2-7
cdr3_length: 12
v_call: TRBV28
cdr3_aa: ASSTPGQGNEQY

j_call: TRBJ2-1
cdr3_length: 11
v_call: TRBV29-1
cdr3_aa: SVGQGSFNEQF

j_call: TRBJ1-3
cdr3_length: 14
v_call: TRBV5-1
cdr3_aa: ASSLGGHNSGNTIY

j_call: TRBJ2-1
cdr3_length: 12
v_call: TRBV28
cdr3_aa: ATLAGGAYNEQF

j_call: TRBJ1-1
cdr3_length: 9
v_call: TRBV10-3
cdr3_aa: AISESSEAF

j_call: TRBJ2-1
cdr3_length: 12
v_call: TRBV2
cdr3_aa: ASSRLAGGDEQF

j_call: TRBJ1-2
cdr3_length: 12
v_call: TRBV7-2
cdr3_aa: ASSPRGTGYGYT

j_call: TRBJ1-1
cdr3_length: 12
v_call: TRBV5-1
cdr3_aa: ASSLVTGGTEAF

j_call: TRBJ2-7
cdr3_length: 12
v_call: TRBV28
cdr3_aa: ASRWTGGSYEQY

j_call: TRBJ1-2
cdr3_length: 14
v_call: TRBV27
cdr3_aa: ASSSPSRQGGYGYT

j_call: TRBJ1-6
cdr3_length: 13
v_call: TRBV10-3
cdr3_aa: AISESTGRGSPLH

j_call: TRBJ1-4
cdr3_length: 13
v_call: TRBV19
cdr3_aa: ASSIGGTGGGKLF

j_call: TRBJ2-1
cdr3_length: 12
v_call: TRBV29-1
cdr3_aa: SVRDRGSYNEQF

j_call: TRBJ1-2
cdr3_length: 12
v_call: TRBV7-9
cdr3_aa: ASSPDSFNYGYT

j_call: TRBJ2-1
cdr3_length: 15
v_call: TRBV11-3
cdr3_aa: ASSLDRGGRGYNEQF

j_call: TRBJ2-1
cdr3_length: 11
v_call: TRBV27
cdr3_aa: ASRPTGGAEQF

j_call: TRBJ1-1
cdr3_length: 12
v_call: TRBV19
cdr3_aa: ASSRQGMNTEAF

j_call: TRBJ1-2
cdr3_length: 12
v_call: TRBV10-3
cdr3_aa: AISNRDRGEGYT

j_call: TRBJ2-7
cdr3_length: 13
v_call: TRBV9
cdr3_aa: ASSVAPTPTYEQY

j_call: TRBJ1-2
cdr3_length: 12
v_call: TRBV10-3
cdr3_aa: ATGTGATNYGYT

j_call: TRBJ2-5
cdr3_length: 13
v_call: TRBV7-2
cdr3_aa: ASSTQQGGEETQY

j_call: TRBJ2-6
cdr3_length: 15
v_call: TRBV5-6
cdr3_aa: ASSLAGTPKEANVLT

j_call: TRBJ2-2
cdr3_length: 11
v_call: TRBV3-1/TRBV3-2
cdr3_aa: ASSQERPGELF

j_call: TRBJ2-3
cdr3_length: 14
v_call: TRBV28
cdr3_aa: ASSSRLAGTHDTQY

j_call: TRBJ2-5
cdr3_length: 13
v_call: TRBV28
cdr3_aa: ASSFRDSGKETQY

j_call: TRBJ2-7
cdr3_length: 9
v_call: TRBV6-1
cdr3_aa: ASSYDRGQY

j_call: TRBJ2-1
cdr3_length: 13
v_call: TRBV30
cdr3_aa: AWSKGLAGNNEQF

j_call: TRBJ2-3
cdr3_length: 12
v_call: TRBV11-2
cdr3_aa: ASSTMKLTDTQY

j_call: TRBJ1-2
cdr3_length: 14
v_call: TRBV5-6
cdr3_aa: ASSPLVVRASYGYT

j_call: TRBJ2-7
cdr3_length: 15
v_call: TRBV7-8
cdr3_aa: ASSSSRPDRGLYEQY

j_call: TRBJ1-5
cdr3_length: 12
v_call: TRBV5-1
cdr3_aa: ASSSGAAGQPQH

j_call: TRBJ1-2
cdr3_length: 13
v_call: TRBV19
cdr3_aa: ASSTLQAPSYGYT

j_call: TRBJ1-1
cdr3_length: 12
v_call: TRBV5-1
cdr3_aa: ASSSIGTADEAF

j_call: TRBJ1-5
cdr3_length: 11
v_call: TRBV3-1/TRBV3-2
cdr3_aa: ASSRQIHQPQH

j_call: TRBJ1-4
cdr3_length: 12
v_call: TRBV19
cdr3_aa: ASRRDRWVEKLF

j_call: TRBJ1-1
cdr3_length: 16
v_call: TRBV19
cdr3_aa: ASSSLRGQPSMNTEAF

j_call: TRBJ1-6
cdr3_length: 13
v_call: TRBV3-1/TRBV3-2
cdr3_aa: ASSPRVGANSPLH

j_call: TRBJ2-7
cdr3_length: 14
v_call: TRBV11-2
cdr3_aa: ASSLESGSPYYEQY

j_call: TRBJ1-1
cdr3_length: 10
v_call: TRBV11-2
cdr3_aa: ASSFSGTEAF

j_call: TRBJ2-1
cdr3_length: 11
v_call: TRBV19
cdr3_aa: ASSETRLREQF

j_call: TRBJ1-1
cdr3_length: 11
v_call: TRBV29-1
cdr3_aa: SVAGQENTEAF

j_call: TRBJ1-2
cdr3_length: 10
v_call: TRBV29-1
cdr3_aa: SVEAGGNGYT

j_call: TRBJ2-7
cdr3_length: 10
v_call: TRBV28
cdr3_aa: ASSFYSYEQY

j_call: TRBJ2-5
cdr3_length: 13
v_call: TRBV9
cdr3_aa: ASSVGGGLQETQY

j_call: TRBJ2-7
cdr3_length: 12
v_call: TRBV3-1/TRBV3-2
cdr3_aa: ASSQVVGGDEQY

j_call: TRBJ2-3
cdr3_length: 14
v_call: TRBV24-1
cdr3_aa: ATSDWAGDNTDTQY

j_call: TRBJ2-7
cdr3_length: 11
v_call: TRBV10-1
cdr3_aa: ASWGQGDPEQY

j_call: TRBJ1-1
cdr3_length: 12
v_call: TRBV5-1
cdr3_aa: ASSSQNEEAEAF